The next 28 T cell receptor beta chains were all read from a single sample in a study of response to subunit inactivated influenza vaccine. Each CDR3 protein is one row after TCRdb ran MiXCR on the RT-PCR reads. The top ten hold 6.5% to 8% of the sample, which has 600,000 to 700,000 distinct CDR3 sequences, 12% to 15% seen once. Sequencing used PBMCs from blood, obtained roughly 15 days before vaccination. The receptors stem from a man aged 50 to 60 who received an inactivated influenza vaccine.

Only a few counts were recorded for this clonotype. The V gene is TRBV4-3, the J gene TRBJ1-5; D remains ambiguous. CDR3 length: 15 amino acids. Germline V lookup: CDR1 LGHNA, CDR2 YSLEER. V lost 0 bases and J lost 5, with 11 bases in between. The CDR3 protein is CASSQDVGPHQPQHF. The CDR3 DNA follows: TGCGCCAGCAGCCAAGATGTCGGACCACATCAGCCCCAGCATTTT.

V and J are TRBV12-3 or TRBV12-4 and TRBJ1-4, with D perhaps TRBD1 (6 bases). The CDR3 consists of 15 residues. V lost 7 bases, J lost 3 bases, and 15 bases lay in between. CDR3 sequence (DNA): TGTGCCAGCACCAAAGGACAGCCCGCTAATGAAAAACTGTTTTTT. Its translation: CASTKGQPANEKLFF.

This clonotype has more than one count but fewer than ten. The rearrangement links TRBV25-1 to TRBJ2-5, with 10 nucleotides matching TRBD2. J lost 2 bases, V lost 8 bases, and 5 bases had no gene match. Germline CDR1 MGHDK, CDR2 SYGVNS. CDR3 length: 14 residues. The CDR3 loop is CASPQRGGQETQYF. The CDR3 DNA reads as TGTGCCAGCCCTCAGCGGGGGGGACAAGAGACCCAGTACTTC.

This clonotype was recorded at least ten times. The rearrangement joins TRBV5-6 to TRBJ2-3, with 7 bases fitting TRBD1. Unmatched junction bases numbered 16, after V lost 0 bases and J lost 6 bases. Per germline, CDR1 SGHDT and CDR2 YYEEEE. CDR3 length: 18 residues. DNA for the CDR3: TGTGCCAGCAGCTTGGTCAAGGTGGACAGGCGAAGGGCTGATACGCAGTATTTT. It specifies CASSLVKVDRRRADTQYF.

This clonotype was seen ten or more times. CDR3 region: CASSLAGTGLGISPLHF. CDR3 nucleotide sequence: TGTGCCAGCAGCTTGGCCGGGACAGGGTTAGGAATTTCACCCCTCCACTTT. The chain recombines TRBV5-6 with TRBJ1-6, with 9 bases identical to TRBD1. Germline V lookup: CDR1 SGHDT, CDR2 YYEEEE. This CDR3 is 17 amino acids long. V lost 0 bases to trimming and J lost 9 bases; unmatched junction nucleotides: 10. Variable domain in full (rest from reference TRBV5-6 and TRBJ1-6): DAGVTQSPTHLIKTRGQQVTLRCSPKSGHDTVSWYQQALGQGPQFIFQYYEEEERQRGNFPDRFSGHQFPNYSSELNVNALLLGDSALYLCASSLAGTGLGISPLHFGNGTRLTVT.

The genes are TRBV12-3 or TRBV12-4 and TRBJ2-5; D remains unclear. V was shortened by 7 bases and J by 3 bases, with 12 bases between the two germline ends. CDR3 length: 13 amino acids. CDR3 loop: CASTLGGKETQYF. The CDR3 bases are TGTGCCAGCACCCTGGGTGGAAAAGAGACCCAGTACTTC.

The table lists this clonotype with a few counts. The chain carries TRBV4-2 and TRBJ2-2, with TRBD2 matching 9 bases. The CDR3 consists of 16 residues. Unmatched junction bases numbered 10, after V lost 4 bases and J lost 7 bases. In germline, CDR1 is LGHNA, CDR2 YNFKEQ. CDR3 DNA sequence: TGTGCCAGCAGCCCGAAAGCGGGAGGAAGTGGCGGGGAGCTGTTTTTT. Residues: CASSPKAGGSGGELFF.

The chain couples TRBV9 to TRBJ2-2; D is perhaps TRBD1 or TRBD2 (6 bases each). V was clipped by 3 bases and J by 3 bases, with 15 bases between them. Germline V gives CDR1 SGDLS, CDR2 YYNGEE. The CDR3 consists of 16 residues. The CDR3 here is CASSAPRGRDTGELFF. CDR3 nucleotides: TGTGCCAGCAGCGCCCCCCGGGGGCGGGACACCGGGGAGCTGTTTTTT.

This clonotype was detected a few times. The genes are TRBV7-2 and TRBJ2-7; TRBD2 aligns across 8 bases. The CDR3 sequence is 14 residues long. J lost 5 bases, V lost 5 bases, and 8 bases had no gene match. Germline V CDR1 and CDR2: SGHTA, FQGNSA. The CDR3 reads CASSQDRLAHEQYF. The CDR3 DNA reads TGTGCCAGCAGCCAAGACAGACTAGCGCACGAGCAGTACTTC.

J is TRBJ2-7 and V is TRBV12-3 or TRBV12-4; TRBD2 aligns across 7 bases. The CDR3 contains 15 residues. V lost 0 bases to trimming and J lost 2 bases; unmatched junction nucleotides: 4. CDR3 sequence (DNA): TGTGCCAGCAGTTTAGCTGCGGGACTACCCTACGAGCAGTACTTC. Protein product: CASSLAAGLPYEQYF.

This clonotype was detected only a few times. This chain joins TRBV7-9 and TRBJ2-5; no clear D gene. The CDR3 spans 15 residues. Between the trimmed V and J ends, which lost 1 base and 4 bases, there was a span of 13 bases. CDR1 and CDR2 from the germline V gene are SEHNR and FQNEAQ (reference sequence). Here the CDR3 reads CASSLGPNIGETQYF. In DNA form, the CDR3 reads TGTGCCAGCAGCTTAGGCCCTAATATCGGAGAGACCCAGTACTTC.

This clonotype was counted ten times or more. This chain joins TRBV14 and TRBJ2-3; the D call may be TRBD1 or TRBD2 (5 bases each). Germline CDR1 reads SGHDN; CDR2 reads FVKESK. The CDR3 spans 16 residues. Trimming took off 3 bases at V and 6 bases at J, with 19 bases between the two ends. The CDR3 here is CASSHYSGRESDTQYF. The CDR3 DNA follows: TGTGCCAGCAGCCACTATTCGGGACGGGAAAGCGATACGCAGTATTTT.

This clonotype has more than one count but fewer than ten. This rearrangement joins TRBV4-2 to TRBJ1-1, with unresolved D. Per germline, CDR1 LGHNA and CDR2 YNFKEQ. This CDR3 spans 12 amino acids. Trimming pared 4 bases from V and 4 bases from J, leaving 7 bases between. The CDR3 loop is CASSPGITEAFF. The CDR3 region has the DNA TGTGCCAGCAGCCCGGGGATCACTGAAGCTTTCTTT.

This clonotype has just a few counts. V and J are TRBV24-1 and TRBJ2-2, with D perhaps TRBD2 (7 bases). V dropped 3 bases and J dropped 4 bases, with 11 bases sitting between them. Germline-derived CDR1 and CDR2 are KGHDR and SFDVKD. The CDR3 is 15 residues long. As DNA, the CDR3 is TGTGCCACCAGTGATGCGGGGGCGAGCACCGGGGAGCTGTTTTTT. Amino acids: CATSDAGASTGELFF.

The J gene is TRBJ1-2, the V gene TRBV20-1; D remains unclear. Germline assignment: CDR1 DFQATT and CDR2 SNEGSKA (reference sequence). The V end was cut by 0 bases, the J end by 4 bases, with 12 bases between. The CDR3 contains 14 residues. DNA for the CDR3: TGCAGTGCTAGAGATCCGGGATTTAGCTATGGCTACACCTTC. Translated: CSARDPGFSYGYTF.

In this sample, this clonotype turned up a few times. V is TRBV6-2 or TRBV6-3 and J is TRBJ2-7; 7 nucleotides match TRBD1. This CDR3 comprises 16 residues. V shed 0 bases and J 5 bases; nucleotides not matched to a gene: 10. The germline gives CDR1 MNHEY, CDR2 SVGEGT. CDR3 amino acids: CASSYSRGGPRDEQYF. CDR3 bases: TGTGCCAGCAGTTACTCCAGAGGGGGCCCCCGAGACGAGCAGTACTTC.

In its sample, this clonotype was seen a few times. The chain has TRBV4-1 and TRBJ1-6; a weak D match, TRBD1 (6 bases). V gave up 1 base and J gave up 7 bases, with 11 bases separating them. This CDR3 spans 15 amino acids. Germline V gene sequence: CDR1 MGHRA, CDR2 YSYEKL. The CDR3 spells CASSQVSGANSPLHF. The CDR3 DNA reads as TGCGCCAGCAGCCAAGTATCAGGGGCCAATTCACCCCTCCACTTT.

This clonotype turned up a few times. This chain links TRBV4-3 with TRBJ1-4; a possible D gene is TRBD1 (5 bases). Trimming took 4 bases from V and 4 from J, leaving 7 bases between them. CDR3 length: 13 amino acids. Per germline, CDR1 LGHNA and CDR2 YSLEER. The CDR3: CASSLDSNEKLFF. CDR3 DNA: TGCGCCAGCAGCCTCGACAGTAATGAAAAACTGTTTTTT.

This clonotype was observed at least ten times. The chain links TRBV20-1 to TRBJ2-1, with 12 bases lining up with TRBD2. J gave up 3 bases and V 6 bases, and 6 bases lay outside the gene matches. Germline V gene sequence: CDR1 DFQATT, CDR2 SNEGSKA (reference sequence). This CDR3 is built from 15 residues. The CDR3 region has the DNA TGCAGTGCGAAACTAGCGGGGGGCCGCTACAATGAGCAGTTCTTC. It specifies CSAKLAGGRYNEQFF.

The genes are TRBV5-1 and TRBJ2-5; TRBD2 agrees at 12 bases. Germline-derived CDR1 and CDR2 are SGHRS and YFSETQ. Unmatched junction bases numbered 8, after V lost 3 bases and J lost 5 bases. This CDR3 is built from 16 residues. For the CDR3, the DNA is TGCGCCAGCAGCTCGCGGACTAGCGGGATGGGTGAGACCCAGTACTTC. It encodes CASSSRTSGMGETQYF. Full variable domain (outside the CDR3, taken from reference TRBV5-1 and TRBJ2-5): KAGVTQTPRYLIKTRGQQVTLSCSPISGHRSVSWYQQTPGQGLQFLFEYFSETQRNKGNFPGRFSGRQFSNSRSEMNVSTLELGDSALYLCASSSRTSGMGETQYFGPGTRLLVL.

V gene TRBV20-1 combines with J gene TRBJ1-1; D possibly corresponds to TRBD1 (5 bases). Per germline, CDR1 DFQATT and CDR2 SNEGSKA (reference sequence). Between the trimmed V and J ends, which lost 2 bases and 4 bases, there was a span of 14 bases. The CDR3 spans 14 residues. As DNA, the CDR3 is TGCAGTGCTAGACGTAGGGGATTCTCCACTGAAGCTTTCTTT. This encodes CSARRRGFSTEAFF.

This clonotype was found a few times. CDR3 in amino acids: CASSFGWSESAQGQFF. DNA of the CDR3: TGTGCCAGCAGTTTTGGGTGGAGCGAGAGCGCCCAGGGGCAGTTCTTC. The chain carries TRBV12-3 or TRBV12-4 and TRBJ2-1, with D perhaps matching TRBD1 (5 bases). The germline V and J ends were trimmed by 3 bases and 12 bases, with 24 bases remaining between them. The CDR3 totals 16 residues.

The V gene is TRBV12-3 or TRBV12-4, the J gene TRBJ2-7; 7 nucleotides match TRBD2. There are 12 residues in the CDR3. Trimming cost V 3 bases and J 12 bases; bases outside gene matches: 8. CDR3 bases: TGTGCCAGCAGTTTGGGAGGGTATGATTCGTACTTC. It codes for CASSLGGYDSYF.

The chain carries TRBV20-1 and TRBJ2-3; D ambiguous. CDR3 size: 12 residues. Trimming left V 6 bases short and J 4 bases short, with 11 bases between. Germline V gene lookup returns CDR1 DFQATT and CDR2 SNEGSKA (reference sequence). The CDR3 protein is CSAWLRPDTQYF. The CDR3 region has the DNA TGCAGTGCCTGGCTGAGGCCAGATACGCAGTATTTT.

This clonotype was picked up many times. The chain employs TRBV5-5 and TRBJ2-3; maybe TRBD2 (6 bases). CDR1 SGHKS and CDR2 YYEKEE come from the germline V gene (reference sequence). CDR3 length equals 14 residues. Trimming pared 0 bases from V and 6 bases from J, leaving 11 bases between. The CDR3, as DNA: TGTGCCAGCAGCTTGGGGGCAGGGAGGGATACGCAGTATTTT. Translating it yields CASSLGAGRDTQYF.

This clonotype appeared a single time. The chain carries TRBV20-1 and TRBJ1-1; no clear D gene. Germline lookup yields CDR1 DFQATT and CDR2 SNEGSKA (reference sequence). The CDR3 spans 11 residues. V was trimmed by 0 bases and J by 7 bases, leaving 6 bases between them. The CDR3 is CSARERSEAFF. The CDR3 bases are TGCAGTGCTAGAGAAAGGAGTGAAGCTTTCTTT.

Ten or more counts support this clonotype. V and J are TRBV7-2 and TRBJ2-7; D might be TRBD1 (6 bases). V was cut by 2 bases and J by 2 bases, with 7 bases left in between. Germline-derived CDR1 and CDR2 are SGHTA and FQGNSA. The CDR3 extends over 13 amino acids. The CDR3 loop is CASSLRGTYEQYF. The CDR3 bases are TGTGCCAGCAGCTTAAGGGGGACCTACGAGCAGTACTTC.

In this sample, this clonotype turned up a few times. The rearrangement joins TRBV4-3 to TRBJ2-1; D not certain. Germline V gives CDR1 LGHNA, CDR2 YSLEER. The CDR3 is made up of 14 amino acids. Between the trimmed V and J ends, which lost 4 bases and 0 bases, there was a span of 7 bases. The CDR3 sequence: CASSPVSSYNEQFF. CDR3 nucleotide sequence: TGCGCCAGCAGCCCTGTCAGCTCCTACAATGAGCAGTTCTTC.